The subject of this entry is one T cell receptor beta chain. Its specificity is not known. The V gene lost 5 bases and the J gene lost 0 bases, with 11 bases spanning the gap. The CDR3 is 16 residues long. Germline V gives CDR1 SEHNR, CDR2 FQNEAQ (reference sequence). This sample stems from a study of T cell responses to AZD1222 COVID-19 vaccine. The wider study: Recipients boosted at about 4 weeks or about 12 weeks are pooled. Overall study findings and caveats: Researchers report vaccine-associated CD4 TCRs spanning spike, with dominance at 160-218 and 743-854. White British ancestry dominated among donors, who included more females, and clonal diversity was possibly underestimated. Only a handful of AZD1222 recipients tested seropositive at baseline.

Using immunoSEQ multiplex PCR, the repertoire was profiled, and TCRdb retains in-frame clones only, with some absent. Of 150,000 to 200,000 clones listed, approximately 92% are singletons. The input for sequencing was peripheral blood, taken on day 0 of AZD1222 vaccination. This clonotype originated in an adult in good health. The rearrangement uses TRBV7-9 and TRBJ2-6, with D unclear. CDR3 in amino acids: CASSRSLGSGANVLTF. The CDR3 coding sequence is TGTGCCAGCAGCCGGTCGTTGGGCTCTGGGGCCAACGTCCTGACTTTC.